This T cell receptor (beta chain) was captured by sequencing in a study of low-dose radiotherapy and immunotherapy resistance in tumors. Looking at the study overall: Patients of Cohort 1 had 0.5 Gy fractions every 2 weeks, which summed to 6.5 Gy. Nivolumab was given to patients as a 240 mg flat dose every two weeks, and ipilimumab at 1 mg/kg every six weeks. Both were delivered intravenously.

This sample's time point: before trial treatment. Each eligible patient had an advanced solid tumor, and these tumors lacked tumor-infiltrating lymphocytes. Primers used for first-strand cDNA, a TRAV- and TRBV-specific set, covered both alpha and beta chains. TCR amplification used roughly 18 PCR cycles, a constant-region primer and a V-primer adapter. Using its own MiXCR run on the reads, TCRdb lists one record per CDR3 protein. The table includes about 89,000 distinct CDR3 sequences, 9.4% detected once. This CDR3 comprises 12 residues. CDR1 is ENHRY, CDR2 SYGVKD, per germline. The V and J ends lost 1 base and 4 bases respectively, with 4 bases between them.

The J gene is TRBJ2-5, the V gene TRBV10-3; D not certain. Sample: PBMCs, taken before treatment. This TCR derives from a male donor with prostate cancer. CDR3 nucleotide sequence: TGTGCCATCAGTGAGTTGGGAGAGACCCAGTACTTC. Protein sequence: CAISELGETQYF.